The 30 T cell receptor beta chains presented below share a single source sample, sequenced in a study of PD-1 blockade in mismatch repair-deficient tumors. Repertoires were generated with immunoSEQ multiplex PCR, while TCRdb's copy carries only in-frame clones and drops some. In the table there are around 68,000 clones, around 73% of which are singletons. The material sequenced was peripheral blood, taken 2 weeks after starting pembrolizumab. The source is an adult with mismatch repair-deficient cancer.

As DNA, the CDR3 is TGTGCCAGTAGGAAGTTCCCTGGAAACACCATATATTTT. As protein: CASRKFPGNTIYF. The chain uses TRBV27 and TRBJ1-3; D is ambiguous. There are 13 residues in the CDR3. V lost 9 bases and J lost 2, with 11 bases in between. Germline loops: CDR1 MNHEY, CDR2 SMNVEV (reference sequence).

This sequence joins TRBV5-5 and TRBJ1-1, with 8 nucleotides matching TRBD1. The CDR3 extends over 15 amino acids. The V and J ends lost 6 bases and 3 bases, in that order; junction bases with no gene match: 10. The germline CDR1 and CDR2 sequences are SGHKS and YYEKEE (reference sequence). Written as DNA, the CDR3 is TGTGCCAGCACCCTGTCAGGGGGCTTCGACACTGAAGCTTTCTTT. Its protein is CASTLSGGFDTEAFF.

The chain recombines TRBV7-9 with TRBJ1-1, with D uncertain. With 5 bases removed from V and 6 bases from J, the gap between germline ends came to 22 bases. Germline V gives CDR1 SEHNR, CDR2 FQNEAQ (reference sequence). There are 16 residues in the CDR3. CDR3 region: CASSPPSGLEGAEAFF. In nucleotides, the CDR3 is TGTGCCAGCAGCCCTCCCAGTGGCCTGGAAGGAGCTGAAGCTTTCTTT.

The chain couples TRBV5-1 to TRBJ2-3; 7 bases agree with TRBD1. Germline values: CDR1 SGHRS, CDR2 YFSETQ. This CDR3 contains 15 residues. V shed 3 bases and J 4 bases; nucleotides not matched to a gene: 8. The CDR3 bases are TGCGCCAGCAGCTCGACAGGGTCTTCTCCAGATACGCAGTATTTT. Translating it yields CASSSTGSSPDTQYF.

CDR3 nucleotide sequence: TGTGCCAGCAGCTTAACGGGGTTTTATCAGCCCCAGCATTTT. This gives the protein CASSLTGFYQPQHF. V usage is TRBV11-3 and J usage is TRBJ1-5; no definite D call. Germline lookup yields CDR1 SGHNT and CDR2 YENEEA. The length of the CDR3 is 14 residues. Trimming removed 2 bases from V and 5 bases from J, with 10 bases in between.

The chain joins TRBV5-1 to TRBJ2-3; possible D gene TRBD2, 5 bases. Germline CDR1 SGHRS, CDR2 YFSETQ. This CDR3 region has 14 residues. Trimming left V 2 bases short and J 4 bases short, with 11 bases between. CDR3 residues: CASSFKGDSDTQYF. CDR3 DNA: TGCGCCAGCAGCTTCAAGGGAGATTCAGATACGCAGTATTTT.

The CDR3 reads CAISESGSGRGYEQYF. The CDR3 nucleotides are TGTGCCATCAGTGAGTCTGGTAGCGGGAGAGGTTACGAGCAGTACTTC. The chain carries TRBV10-3 and TRBJ2-7; 9 nucleotides match TRBD2. This CDR3 spans 16 amino acids. CDR1 and CDR2 (germline): ENHRY, SYGVKD. Trimming took 0 bases from V and 4 from J; bases not matched to a gene: 7.

This clone was picked up a small number of times. The CDR3 DNA reads as TGCGCCAGCAGCCCTGGAACTCTCTTGGAGCAGTACTTC. Translating it yields CASSPGTLLEQYF. V is TRBV5-1 and J is TRBJ2-7; the D is unclear. Germline loops: CDR1 SGHRS, CDR2 YFSETQ. Trimming took 4 bases from V and 7 from J, leaving 15 bases between them. This CDR3 has 13 residues.

The rearrangement joins TRBV5-4 to TRBJ2-2; D gene ambiguous. Trimming took 0 bases from V and 2 from J, leaving 11 bases between them. Germline V lookup: CDR1 SGHNT, CDR2 YYREEE (reference sequence). CDR3 length: 16 residues. This CDR3 is CASSLVSARNTGELFF. The CDR3 region has the DNA TGTGCCAGCAGCTTGGTTAGTGCTCGCAACACCGGGGAGCTGTTTTTT.

The rearrangement links TRBV5-6 to TRBJ2-6, with 9 positions matching TRBD1. Germline V gives CDR1 SGHDT, CDR2 YYEEEE. V lost 2 bases and J lost 1; bases outside the gene matches: 7. The CDR3 spans 18 residues. The CDR3 sequence is CASSLPGDRGSGANVLTF. In DNA, the CDR3 is TGTGCCAGCAGCTTACCCGGAGACAGGGGGTCTGGGGCCAACGTCCTGACTTTC.

V is TRBV4-1 and J is TRBJ2-1; TRBD2 matches at 11 bases. Germline V gene sequence: CDR1 MGHRA, CDR2 YSYEKL. After removal of 5 bases from V and 2 bases from J, the junction contained 2 bases not matched to a gene. This CDR3 region has 15 residues. CDR3 in DNA: TGCGCCAGCAGCTCACTAGCGGGGGCCTACAATGAGCAGTTCTTC. Protein: CASSSLAGAYNEQFF.

This clone was seen just once. The gene calls are TRBV7-6 and TRBJ2-5; D not certain. The germline V and J ends were trimmed by 5 bases and 0 bases, with 13 bases remaining between them. The CDR3 sequence is 15 residues long. The germline V gene encodes CDR1 SGHVS and CDR2 FNYEAQ. CDR3 sequence: CASSPKPRHQETQYF. Written as DNA, the CDR3 is TGTGCCAGCAGCCCTAAACCTAGACACCAAGAGACCCAGTACTTC.

The chain employs TRBV11-2 and TRBJ2-7; TRBD1 agrees at 9 bases. Looked up from germline, CDR1 is SGHAT and CDR2 is FQNNGV. The trim removed 6 bases at V and 6 bases at J, leaving 12 bases unmatched. The CDR3 has 15 amino acids. CDR3 region: CASRGQGLDGVEQYF. The CDR3 DNA reads as TGTGCCAGCAGGGGACAGGGCCTTGATGGGGTCGAGCAGTACTTC.

This clone was detected only a few times. The chain recombines TRBV12-5 with TRBJ1-1, with 9 bases matching TRBD1. Germline lookup yields CDR1 LGHNT and CDR2 FRNRAP. V dropped 2 bases and J dropped 1; count of bases not matched to a gene: 14. The CDR3 is 19 amino acids. The CDR3 nucleotides are TGTGCTAGTGGTTTGTTCCGACCCTCACAGGACAGGGGGAACACTGAAGCTTTCTTT. Protein product: CASGLFRPSQDRGNTEAFF.

The gene calls are TRBV5-1 and TRBJ1-1; D not resolved. Germline-derived CDR1 and CDR2 are SGHRS and YFSETQ. V lost 0 bases, J lost 0 bases, and 6 bases lay in between. The CDR3 is 14 amino acids. CDR3 coding DNA: TGCGCCAGCAGCTTGGGAGGGATGAACACTGAAGCTTTCTTT. This gives the protein CASSLGGMNTEAFF.

The J gene is TRBJ1-1, the V gene TRBV19, with 7 bases identical to TRBD1. The CDR3 loop spans 15 amino acids. Germline V lookup: CDR1 LNHDA, CDR2 SQIVND (reference sequence). J lost 3 bases, V lost 1 base, and 5 bases had no gene match. In DNA, the CDR3 is TGTGCCAGTAGTATAGGACAGGGAGGGGACACTGAAGCTTTCTTT. This sequence encodes CASSIGQGGDTEAFF.

The V gene is TRBV5-1, the J gene TRBJ1-1; D might be TRBD1 (5 bases). Germline values: CDR1 SGHRS, CDR2 YFSETQ. The V and J ends lost 3 bases and 3 bases respectively, with 9 bases between them. This CDR3 region has 13 residues. The CDR3 protein is CASSWGGDTEAFF. The DNA for the CDR3 is TGCGCCAGCAGCTGGGGCGGGGACACTGAAGCTTTCTTT. Together with reference TRBV5-1 and TRBJ1-1, the CDR3 gives the full variable domain: KAGVTQTPRYLIKTRGQQVTLSCSPISGHRSVSWYQQTPGQGLQFLFEYFSETQRNKGNFPGRFSGRQFSNSRSEMNVSTLELGDSALYLCASSWGGDTEAFFGQGTRLTVV.

Comments on this clone: An end of the junction does not agree with germline; a read error may underlie this. V gene TRBV7-7 combines with J gene TRBJ2-5; 12 bases map to TRBD2. Germline loops: CDR1 SSHAT, CDR2 FNYEAQ (reference sequence). This CDR3 has 15 amino acids. The CDR3 sequence is CASSLGLAGQETQYF. CDR3 coding DNA: TGTGCTAGCAGCTTAGGACTAGCGGGGCAAGAGACCCAGTACTTC.

This clone was observed once. The chain recombines TRBV5-4 with TRBJ2-7, with 10 nucleotides matching TRBD2. The CDR3 is made up of 15 amino acids. Looked up from germline, CDR1 is SGHNT and CDR2 is YYREEE (reference sequence). V shed 2 bases, J shed 7 bases, and the junction held 9 bases outside the gene matches. Here the CDR3 reads CASSLTGGLASEQYF. Written as DNA, the CDR3 is TGTGCCAGCAGCTTAACCGGGGGACTAGCGTCTGAGCAGTACTTC.

This rearrangement joins TRBV27 to TRBJ2-3; D perhaps matches TRBD2 (5 bases). Trimming removed 5 bases at V and 7 bases at J, with 19 bases between. The CDR3 contains 15 residues. Germline loops: CDR1 MNHEY, CDR2 SMNVEV (reference sequence). CDR3 DNA sequence: TGTGCCAGCAGTCCCCAGGACTCAGATTCCCATACGCAGTATTTT. This gives the protein CASSPQDSDSHTQYF.

The chain is built from TRBV14 and TRBJ1-2; D is ambiguous. Trimming left V 6 bases short and J 4 bases short, with 18 bases between. CDR1 is SGHDN and CDR2 is FVKESK in the germline V gene. The CDR3 length is 15 residues. This chain's CDR3 is CASSEETLASYGYTF. CDR3 in DNA: TGTGCCAGCAGTGAAGAGACCCTGGCAAGCTATGGCTACACCTTC.

The rearrangement links TRBV11-3 to TRBJ2-7; D is uncertain. The CDR3 runs 11 residues. Trimming took 3 bases from V and 5 from J, leaving 5 bases between them. Germline V gene lookup returns CDR1 SGHNT and CDR2 YENEEA. CDR3 region: CASSFKNEQYF. The CDR3 DNA reads as TGTGCCAGCAGCTTCAAAAACGAGCAGTACTTC.

The rearrangement links TRBV6-5 to TRBJ1-1; weak D call: TRBD1 (5 bases). Trimming removed 0 bases at V and 1 base at J, with 12 bases between. The CDR3 spans 16 residues. In germline, CDR1 is MNHEY, CDR2 SVGAGI. In nucleotides, the CDR3 is TGTGCCAGCAGTTACTCTCGGACACAGCAGAACACTGAAGCTTTCTTT. Protein sequence: CASSYSRTQQNTEAFF.

This clone came up once. The V gene is TRBV14, the J gene TRBJ2-3; D ambiguous. Germline V lookup: CDR1 SGHDN, CDR2 FVKESK. This CDR3 region has 13 residues. V was clipped by 4 bases and J by 2 bases, with 7 bases between them. In DNA form, the CDR3 reads TGTGCCAGCAGCCTCCACCCCACAGATACGCAGTATTTT. Protein product: CASSLHPTDTQYF.

The chain combines TRBV7-2 with TRBJ2-5; D is perhaps TRBD1 (6 bases). The germline V and J ends were trimmed by 5 bases and 4 bases, with 8 bases remaining between them. CDR1 and CDR2 (germline): SGHTA, FQGNSA. CDR3 length: 12 amino acids. CDR3 sequence (DNA): TGTGCCAGCAGCCCCAGGGGAGAGACCCAGTACTTC. Its translation is CASSPRGETQYF. Complete variable domain (other parts from reference TRBV7-2 and TRBJ2-5): GAGVSQSPSNKVTEKGKDVELRCDPISGHTALYWYRQSLGQGLEFLIYFQGNSAPDKSGLPSDRFSAERTGGSVSTLTIQRTQQEDSAVYLCASSPRGETQYFGPGTRLLVL.

The chain combines TRBV27 with TRBJ1-5; possibly TRBD1 for D (6 bases). The CDR3 has 13 amino acids. Trimming removed 6 bases at V and 2 bases at J, with 8 bases between. Germline loops: CDR1 MNHEY, CDR2 SMNVEV (reference sequence). The CDR3 protein is CASRTGRNQPQHF. CDR3 nucleotide sequence: TGTGCCAGCAGAACAGGGCGCAATCAGCCCCAGCATTTT.

The chain links TRBV5-4 to TRBJ2-1; D perhaps matches TRBD2 (5 bases). Per germline, CDR1 SGHNT and CDR2 YYREEE (reference sequence). This CDR3 comprises 14 residues. The germline V and J ends were trimmed by 1 base and 2 bases, with 7 bases remaining between them. Here the CDR3 reads CASSLNGAYNEQFF. The CDR3 nucleotides are TGTGCCAGCAGCTTGAACGGGGCCTACAATGAGCAGTTCTTC.

This chain links TRBV7-9 with TRBJ1-2; no clear D. The CDR3 runs to 16 residues. Germline lookup yields CDR1 SEHNR and CDR2 FQNEAQ (reference sequence). Trimming pared 5 bases from V and 7 bases from J, leaving 23 bases between. This CDR3 reads CASSTPKERSYRGYTF. CDR3 in DNA: TGTGCCAGCAGCACACCCAAGGAGCGGTCTTACCGTGGCTACACCTTC.

The chain couples TRBV5-4 to TRBJ1-2; D might be TRBD1 (6 bases). The CDR3 extends over 15 amino acids. Deletions cut 3 bases from V and 2 bases from J, with 14 bases between. Germline V lookup: CDR1 SGHNT, CDR2 YYREEE (reference sequence). DNA of the CDR3: TGTGCCAGCAGCTCCTTTCGAGGGGGGAACTATGGCTACACCTTC. This gives the protein CASSSFRGGNYGYTF. Full variable domain (missing parts from reference TRBV5-4 and TRBJ1-2): ETGVTQSPTHLIKTRGQQVTLRCSSQSGHNTVSWYQQALGQGPQFIFQYYREEENGRGNFPPRFSGLQFPNYSSELNVNALELDDSALYLCASSSFRGGNYGYTFGSGTRLTVV.

The genes are TRBV9 and TRBJ1-4; a possible D gene is TRBD1 (5 bases). Deletions cut 0 bases from V and 2 bases from J, with 11 bases between. Germline values: CDR1 SGDLS, CDR2 YYNGEE. The length of the CDR3 is 16 residues. This CDR3 is CASSVGGAGTNEKLFF. CDR3 in DNA: TGTGCCAGCAGCGTAGGGGGCGCCGGGACTAATGAAAAACTGTTTTTT.